One and the same sample provided the 4 T cell receptor beta chains below, sequenced in a study of T cells in localized non-small cell lung cancer (dated by TCRdb to 2019 to 2021). The protocol used for the library was the immunoSEQ multiplex PCR assay. Held by TCRdb, this immuneACCESS table contains in-frame sequences only and omits some clones. Under half of the omission traces to an unresolved V gene where checked; the cause of the rest is unknown. The table for this sample lists 15,000 or so clones; about 86% of them were counted only once. Together, the top ten hold 3.5% to 5% of the sample. Material: peripheral blood, obtained before any cancer treatment. The receptors derive from a female donor at least 60 years old with stage I squamous cell lung carcinoma.

CDR3 in DNA: TGTGCCTGGAGGGGGCTCGGGGCCACCATATATTTT. Protein sequence: CAWRGLGATIYF. This rearrangement joins TRBV30 to TRBJ1-3, with D maybe TRBD1 (5 bases). Germline V CDR1 and CDR2: GTSNPN, SVGIG (reference sequence). This CDR3 has 12 residues. Deletions cut 3 bases from V and 9 bases from J, with 12 bases between.

Here the CDR3 DNA reads TGTGCCAGCAGTTACTCGATTGCAGCTAACTATGGCTACACCTTC. Amino acid sequence: CASSYSIAANYGYTF. The V call is TRBV6-5, the J call TRBJ1-2; the D is unclear. Germline loops: CDR1 MNHEY, CDR2 SVGAGI. The V and J ends lost 0 bases and 0 bases respectively, with 8 bases between them. The CDR3 totals 15 residues.

V usage is TRBV5-1 and J usage is TRBJ2-3, with D unresolved. There are 14 residues in the CDR3. Germline-derived CDR1 and CDR2 are SGHRS and YFSETQ. V lost 2 bases and J 3 bases, leaving 10 bases between the germline ends. As DNA, the CDR3 is TGCGCCAGCAGCTTTGGCCTCTTTACAGATACGCAGTATTTT. Protein: CASSFGLFTDTQYF.

The rearrangement links TRBV2 to TRBJ1-5, with D tentatively TRBD1 (5 bases). V was cut by 6 bases and J by 0 bases, with 6 bases left in between. This CDR3 is built from 13 residues. The germline V gene encodes CDR1 SNHLY and CDR2 FYNNEI. CDR3 sequence: CASRGDSNQPQHF. The CDR3, as DNA: TGTGCCAGCAGGGGGGATAGCAATCAGCCCCAGCATTTT.